One and the same sample provided the 3 T cell receptor beta chains below, sequenced in a study of cytomegalovirus exposure and HLA in healthy donors. This PCR relied on a set of 60 Vbeta primers and 13 Jbeta primers. Using immunoSEQ multiplex PCR, the repertoire was profiled, and TCRdb retains in-frame clones only, with some absent. The repertoire holds roughly 120,000 clones, with around 77% as singletons. The specimen was PBMCs. The receptors were sampled from a man aged 45-65 years in good health and CMV-seropositive.

This rearrangement joins TRBV5-1 to TRBJ1-5; weak D call: TRBD1 (5 bases). This CDR3 contains 15 residues. Germline CDR1 reads SGHRS; CDR2 reads YFSETQ. V gave up 0 bases and J gave up 0 bases, with 7 bases separating them. The CDR3, as DNA: TGCGCCAGCAGCTTGGCGGGGGTTAGCAATCAGCCCCAGCATTTT. Its protein is CASSLAGVSNQPQHF.

V usage is TRBV14 and J usage is TRBJ2-3; 9 nucleotides align to TRBD2. V dropped 4 bases and J dropped 0; count of bases not matched to a gene: 17. Looked up from germline, CDR1 is SGHDN and CDR2 is FVKESK. CDR3 size: 20 residues. The CDR3 nucleotides are TGTGCCAGCAGCCGACGGCCTAGCGGGGCCCAGCTATTGAGCACAGATACGCAGTATTTT. Translation gives CASSRRPSGAQLLSTDTQYF.

The chain carries TRBV5-1 and TRBJ2-1; weak D call: TRBD2 (5 bases). This CDR3 has 16 residues. Germline V lookup: CDR1 SGHRS, CDR2 YFSETQ. Trimming removed 0 bases from V and 2 bases from J, with 12 bases in between. CDR3 loop: CASSLGWRVTYNEQFF. Written as DNA, the CDR3 is TGCGCCAGCAGCTTGGGCTGGCGGGTGACCTACAATGAGCAGTTCTTC.